Listed below are T cell receptor beta chains from one sample, sequenced in a study of control samples from healthy donors and cancer patients. Here immunoSEQ multiplex PCR was the method, and the copy in TCRdb shows in-frame clones only, minus some. The table includes 95,000 to 150,000 clones, 87% detected once. The sample consisted of blood. Every receptor here comes from a man aged 25 to 45 in good health. Both conserved end residues are part of each CDR3. The D gene is left open where the match is weak. Only part of the rows carry a size: once, few, many, or a class if the clone is expanded.

clone_size	v_call	cdr3_length	d_call	j_call	cdr3_nt	cdr3_aa
-	TRBV5-4	13	-	TRBJ2-5	TGTGCCAGCAGCTCCGTAACGAAAGAGACCCAGTACTTC	CASSSVTKETQYF
-	TRBV5-6	13	TRBD1	TRBJ1-1	TGTGCCAGCAGCTTGACGGGACAGACTGAAGCTTTCTTT	CASSLTGQTEAFF
-	TRBV6-1	15	-	TRBJ2-3	TGTGCCAGCAGTGAGATTACCATCCTCACAGATACGCAGTATTTT	CASSEITILTDTQYF
-	TRBV30	12	-	TRBJ2-3	TGTGCCTGGGCGAGCTACACAGATACGCAGTATTTT	CAWASYTDTQYF
-	TRBV7-9	13	-	TRBJ1-3	TGTGCCAGCAGCTTGGCAGGGGGAAACACCATATATTTT	CASSLAGGNTIYF
few	TRBV18	15	TRBD1	TRBJ1-3	TGTGCCAGCTCACCCGGGACAGGGAAGGGAAACACCATATATTTT	CASSPGTGKGNTIYF
-	TRBV30	13	-	TRBJ1-1	TGTGCCTGGGGGAGGGGTTCCTTCGGCGAAGCTTTCTTT	CAWGRGSFGEAFF
-	TRBV10-1	15	-	TRBJ2-2	TGCGCCAGCAGTGGGGGTACAGGGCGGACCGGGGAGCTGTTTTTT	CASSGGTGRTGELFF
-	TRBV4-1	20	TRBD1	TRBJ1-5	TGCGCCAGCAGCCCCGGGTTGGGGACAGGGGGCTCTTACGGCAATCAGCCCCAGCATTTT	CASSPGLGTGGSYGNQPQHF
few	TRBV19	15	TRBD1	TRBJ1-5	TGTGCCAGTAGTCCGCGACAGGGGGCAGGTCAGCCCCAGCATTTT	CASSPRQGAGQPQHF
once	TRBV19	15	-	TRBJ2-1	TGTGCCAGTACCCCGTCAGGGGCGAGATACAATGAGCAGTTCTTC	CASTPSGARYNEQFF
-	TRBV5-6	14	TRBD1	TRBJ1-2	TGTGCCAGCAGCCTGACAGGGGATCAGAGTGGCTACACCTTC	CASSLTGDQSGYTF
few	TRBV3-1/TRBV3-2	16	TRBD1	TRBJ1-3	TGTGCCAGCAGCCAAGTACTAGGGGGCAAAGGAAACACCATATATTTT	CASSQVLGGKGNTIYF
-	TRBV28	16	-	TRBJ1-5	TGTGCCAGCAGTTTTTTTGGGGGGCGCGGCAATCAGCCCCAGCATTTT	CASSFFGGRGNQPQHF
-	TRBV24-1	19	TRBD2	TRBJ2-1	TGTGCCACCAGTGACCCGGGACTAGCGGGGCCTAGCTCCTACAATGAGCAGTTCTTC	CATSDPGLAGPSSYNEQFF
-	TRBV5-1	15	-	TRBJ1-2	TGCGCCAGCAGCCCGACAGGCCAGACTAACTATGGCTACACCTTC	CASSPTGQTNYGYTF
-	TRBV5-6	13	-	TRBJ1-2	TGTGCCAGCAGATCGACAGTAAACTATGGCTACACCTTC	CASRSTVNYGYTF
-	TRBV3-1/TRBV3-2	15	-	TRBJ2-2	TGTGCCAGCAGCCAAGAAGGGGTCGGCACCGGGGAGCTGTTTTTT	CASSQEGVGTGELFF
-	TRBV6-1	13	-	TRBJ1-2	TGTGCCGGCAGTGAACAAGGACAGCTTGGCTACACCTTC	CAGSEQGQLGYTF
few	TRBV2	16	-	TRBJ1-5	TGTGCCAGCAGTGTAAGTTGGGGAAGTAGCAATCAGCCCCAGCATTTT	CASSVSWGSSNQPQHF
few	TRBV6-5	14	-	TRBJ2-6	TGTGCCAGCACCCAGGGGTCCGGGGCCAACGTCCTGACTTTC	CASTQGSGANVLTF
-	TRBV14	15	-	TRBJ1-1	TGTGCCAGCAGCCAAGACCCCGGCAGGAACACTGAAGCTTTCTTT	CASSQDPGRNTEAFF
-	TRBV12-5	14	-	TRBJ1-5	TGTGCTAGTGGTCCCACGCCCAGCAATCAGCCCCAGCATTTT	CASGPTPSNQPQHF